These 5 T cell receptor beta chains came from one sample sequenced in a study of cytomegalovirus exposure and HLA in healthy donors. Generated by immunoSEQ multiplex PCR, the TCRdb table keeps only in-frame clones and is missing some. This sample carries around 220,000 clones, approximately 80% of them seen once, and the ten largest clones take around 15%. Sequencing was carried out using PBMCs. The receptors stem from a woman in her thirties in good health and CMV-seropositive.

This clone came up many times. The chain recombines TRBV25-1 with TRBJ1-2; a weak D match, TRBD1 (5 bases). Trimming removed 1 base from V and 2 bases from J, with 11 bases in between. CDR3 length: 15 amino acids. Germline CDR1 is MGHDK and CDR2 is SYGVNS. This chain's CDR3 is CASSESGRVNYGYTF. CDR3 DNA sequence: TGTGCCAGCAGTGAATCTGGCAGGGTAAACTATGGCTACACCTTC.

The rearrangement uses TRBV4-1 and TRBJ2-7; the D is unclear. This CDR3 region has 17 residues. Trimming left V 0 bases short and J 1 base short, with 16 bases between. Germline V gene sequence: CDR1 MGHRA, CDR2 YSYEKL. The CDR3 sequence: CASSQDRPGSASYEQYF. CDR3 nucleotide sequence: TGCGCCAGCAGCCAAGATAGACCGGGCAGCGCTTCCTACGAGCAGTACTTC.

This chain connects TRBV28 to TRBJ1-4; 10 nucleotides agree with TRBD1. Per germline, CDR1 MDHEN and CDR2 SYDVKM. The CDR3 loop spans 16 amino acids. V was clipped by 6 bases and J by 2 bases; unmatched bases: 6. The CDR3 sequence is CASRPGTGVTNEKLFF. As DNA, the CDR3 is TGTGCCAGCAGACCCGGGACAGGGGTGACTAATGAAAAACTGTTTTTT.

This clone occurred a few times. This chain links TRBV5-5 with TRBJ1-5; D gene unclear. This CDR3 spans 13 amino acids. Trimming removed 2 bases from V and 8 bases from J, with 11 bases in between. CDR1 and CDR2 (germline): SGHKS, YYEKEE (reference sequence). The CDR3 sequence: CASSFAIGEPQHF. CDR3 sequence (DNA): TGTGCCAGCAGCTTTGCGATCGGTGAGCCCCAGCATTTT.

The J gene is TRBJ2-7, the V gene TRBV11-2; D is unclear. CDR3 size: 11 residues. CDR1 SGHAT and CDR2 FQNNGV come from the germline V gene. Deletions cut 5 bases from V and 2 bases from J, with 4 bases between. Here the CDR3 reads CASSSPYEQYF. CDR3 DNA: TGTGCCAGCAGCAGTCCCTACGAGCAGTACTTC.